This T cell receptor beta chain was captured in a study of spatial heterogeneity in lung cancer. Documented time point: blood at routine non-recurrence follow-up after resection. Germline values: CDR1 SGDLS, CDR2 YYNGEE. The CDR3 contains 13 residues. V lost 0 bases to trimming and J lost 4 bases, with 6 bases between them. A distinct unique molecular identifier was carried by each TCR cDNA molecule. Each CDR3 protein is one row after TCRdb ran MiXCR on the 5' RACE reads. Here the sample spans about 36,000 distinct CDR3 sequences, just over 7.5% being singletons. This clonotype has more than one count but fewer than ten. Its antigen remains unidentified. Study-level findings and limits: Follow-up blood showed ubiquitous expanded tumor TCRs less than blood at resection did.

The receptor was derived from a male donor with early-stage non-small cell lung cancer. The sample was PBMCs, taken at follow-up. This chain uses TRBV9 with TRBJ2-3; D is unclear. For the CDR3, the DNA is TGTGCCAGCAGCGTAGAGCCCGCAGATACGCAGTATTTT. This gives the protein CASSVEPADTQYF. The variable domain in full, with the rest retrieved from reference TRBV9 and TRBJ2-3, is DSGVTQTPKHLITATGQRVTLRCSPRSGDLSVYWYQQSLDQGLQFLIQYYNGEERAKGNILERFSAQQFPDLHSELNLSSLELGDSALYFCASSVEPADTQYFGPGTRLTVL.